One and the same sample provided the 25 T cell receptor beta chains below, sequenced in a study of graft-versus-host responses after intestinal transplantation. TCRdb keeps only in-frame clones here, not all; method: immunoSEQ multiplex PCR. The repertoire has about 50,000 clones, around 90% of them found once; the top ten carry 2.5%. These receptors have no known antigen. Source: unstimulated CD4+ T cells sorted from spleen or lymph node cells, taken before transplant. The receptors come from a human donor who was the organ donor for an intestinal transplant.

The chain is built from TRBV7-9 and TRBJ2-5; D is perhaps TRBD2 (5 bases). CDR3 size: 14 residues. Looked up from germline, CDR1 is SEHNR and CDR2 is FQNEAQ (reference sequence). V shed 1 base and J shed 4 bases, with 10 bases lying between them. CDR3: CASSLDGVAETQYF. CDR3 bases: TGTGCCAGCAGCTTAGACGGGGTAGCAGAGACCCAGTACTTC.

The V gene is TRBV5-1, the J gene TRBJ1-1; D gene unclear. CDR1 is SGHRS, CDR2 YFSETQ, per germline. Trimming cost V 5 bases and J 0 bases, with 8 bases left between them. The CDR3 covers 13 residues. This chain's CDR3 is CASRTEMNTEAFF. The DNA for the CDR3 is TGCGCCAGCAGAACAGAGATGAACACTGAAGCTTTCTTT. Together with reference TRBV5-1 and TRBJ1-1, the CDR3 gives the full variable domain: KAGVTQTPRYLIKTRGQQVTLSCSPISGHRSVSWYQQTPGQGLQFLFEYFSETQRNKGNFPGRFSGRQFSNSRSEMNVSTLELGDSALYLCASRTEMNTEAFFGQGTRLTVV.

For this clone: No conserved phenylalanine or tryptophan ends this CDR3, so it is likely a read error. The rearrangement uses TRBV30 and TRBJ1-2, with D uncertain. The germline V and J ends were trimmed by 2 bases and 8 bases, with 15 bases remaining between them. The CDR3 extends over 13 amino acids. CDR1 is GTSNPN and CDR2 is SVGIG in the germline V gene (reference sequence). The CDR3 loop reads CAWSIAGMRGYTL. The CDR3 DNA reads TGTGCCTGGAGTATAGCTGGAATGAGGGGCTACACCCTC.

V is TRBV5-8 and J is TRBJ1-1, with D unresolved. From germline, CDR1 is SGHTS and CDR2 YDEGEE. The V end lost 0 bases, the J end lost 0 bases, and 3 bases lay between the germline ends. The CDR3 contains 13 residues. The CDR3: CASSLEMNTEAFF. The CDR3 nucleotides read TGTGCCAGCAGCTTGGAGATGAACACTGAAGCTTTCTTT.

A remark on this clone: Mismatch with germline at one junction end may stem from a read error. This chain joins TRBV27 and TRBJ2-1, with 7 nucleotides matching TRBD2. The CDR3 loop spans 13 amino acids. Germline assignment: CDR1 MNHEY and CDR2 SMNVEV (reference sequence). The CDR3 nucleotides are TGTGCCAGCAGTTACCGGGACTACCATGAGCAGTTCTTC. As protein: CASSYRDYHEQFF.

The table lists this clone with a few counts. The V call is TRBV28, the J call TRBJ2-5; 8 nucleotides match TRBD2. The CDR3 has 19 residues. Losses at the gene ends were 3 bases for V and 5 bases for J; bases not matched to a gene: 20. Germline loops: CDR1 MDHEN, CDR2 SYDVKM. CDR3 amino acids: CASSLSPPGLVGMLETQYF. Here the CDR3 DNA reads TGTGCCAGCAGTTTGTCCCCCCCGGGACTAGTAGGAATGCTGGAGACCCAGTACTTC.

The chain has TRBV5-1 and TRBJ2-5; D perhaps matches TRBD2 (6 bases). V was trimmed by 2 bases and J by 5 bases, leaving 22 bases between them. The germline gives CDR1 SGHRS, CDR2 YFSETQ. The CDR3 extends over 17 amino acids. The CDR3 protein is CASSFSHTAGRGETQYF. In nucleotides, the CDR3 is TGCGCCAGCAGCTTTTCGCACACGGCGGGCCGGGGGGAGACCCAGTACTTC.

V usage is TRBV28 and J usage is TRBJ2-1; 10 bases are shared with TRBD2. The germline gives CDR1 MDHEN, CDR2 SYDVKM. The CDR3 is 13 amino acids. J lost 1 base, V lost 10 bases, and 1 base had no gene match. For the CDR3, the DNA is TGTGCCAATAGCGGGGGGTCCTACAATGAGCAGTTCTTC. Its protein is CANSGGSYNEQFF.

The V gene is TRBV19, the J gene TRBJ1-1; D is possibly TRBD1 (5 bases). Trimming removed 3 bases from V and 5 bases from J, with 16 bases in between. Germline V gives CDR1 LNHDA, CDR2 SQIVND (reference sequence). This CDR3 spans 15 amino acids. The CDR3 DNA sequence: TGTGCCAGTAGTATCTCGGGGGGGTTTAGGACTGAAGCTTTCTTT. Its protein product is CASSISGGFRTEAFF.

V and J are TRBV6-1 and TRBJ2-6; 10 positions agree with TRBD1. CDR1 and CDR2 from the germline V gene are MNHNS and SASEGT. This CDR3 spans 15 amino acids. Here the CDR3 reads CATWTGGSGANVLTF. The DNA for the CDR3 is TGTGCTACGTGGACAGGGGGCTCTGGGGCCAACGTCCTGACTTTC.

V usage is TRBV4-2 and J usage is TRBJ2-3, with D perhaps matching TRBD1 or TRBD2 (5 bases each). Germline V gene lookup returns CDR1 LGHNA and CDR2 YNFKEQ. The CDR3 totals 14 residues. Trimming removed 4 bases at V and 0 bases at J, with 8 bases between. CDR3 sequence reads: CASSRGISTDTQYF. CDR3 in DNA: TGTGCCAGCAGCCGGGGGATCAGCACAGATACGCAGTATTTT.

As DNA, the CDR3 is TGTGCCAGCAGCGATCCATGGGGGGGATCTGGAAACACCATATATTTT. Translated, it gives CASSDPWGGSGNTIYF. This rearrangement joins TRBV7-8 to TRBJ1-3, with D perhaps TRBD1 (5 bases). The CDR3 totals 16 residues. Germline assignment: CDR1 SGHVS and CDR2 FQNEAQ. The V gene lost 5 bases and the J gene lost 1 base, with 15 bases spanning the gap.

The gene calls are TRBV30 and TRBJ2-3; D ambiguous. This CDR3 has 12 amino acids. V was trimmed by 5 bases and J by 4 bases, leaving 10 bases between them. The germline CDR1 and CDR2 sequences are GTSNPN and SVGIG (reference sequence). The CDR3 DNA reads as TGTGCCTGGGGCAGCCCGGCAGATACGCAGTATTTT. Encoded protein: CAWGSPADTQYF.

The rearrangement uses TRBV9 and TRBJ1-5; a possible D gene is TRBD1 (6 bases). Trimming took 0 bases from V and 0 from J, leaving 19 bases between them. This CDR3 has 19 residues. Germline lookup yields CDR1 SGDLS and CDR2 YYNGEE. This CDR3 reads CASSVGGGLLVNSNQPQHF. The CDR3 bases are TGTGCCAGCAGCGTAGGAGGGGGGCTCTTAGTTAATAGCAATCAGCCCCAGCATTTT.

This chain connects TRBV30 to TRBJ1-2, with D perhaps TRBD1 (5 bases). V lost 0 bases and J lost 8, with 16 bases in between. Germline V gives CDR1 GTSNPN, CDR2 SVGIG (reference sequence). The CDR3 is 14 amino acids. Here the CDR3 DNA reads TGTGCCTGGAGTGTACGAAACATCGGGGGAGGCTACACCTTC. Translated: CAWSVRNIGGGYTF.

This chain uses TRBV15 with TRBJ2-1; 7 nucleotides match TRBD2. In germline, CDR1 is LNHNV, CDR2 YYDKDF (reference sequence). Unmatched junction bases numbered 10, after V lost 5 bases and J lost 9 bases. This CDR3 has 14 amino acids. CDR3 region: CATSAGLVRREQFF. DNA for the CDR3: TGTGCCACCAGCGCCGGACTAGTTCGGCGTGAGCAGTTCTTC. Using reference TRBV15 and TRBJ2-1 for the parts outside the CDR3, the full variable domain is DAMVIQNPRYQVTQFGKPVTLSCSQTLNHNVMYWYQQKSSQAPKLLFHYYDKDFNNEADTPDNFQSRRPNTSFCFLDIRSPGLGDTAMYLCATSAGLVRREQFFGPGTRLTVL.

The rearrangement joins TRBV4-2 to TRBJ1-1, with D hard to call. Trimming shortened V by 0 bases and J by 1 base, and 24 bases separated the two germline ends. Germline CDR1 LGHNA, CDR2 YNFKEQ. CDR3 size: 20 residues. CDR3: CASSQEWAREGDPPNTEAFF. The CDR3 DNA sequence: TGTGCCAGCAGCCAAGAGTGGGCCCGGGAAGGTGACCCGCCGAACACTGAAGCTTTCTTT.

This chain uses TRBV5-6 with TRBJ2-5, with D perhaps TRBD2 (5 bases). CDR3 size: 14 residues. Germline V lookup: CDR1 SGHDT, CDR2 YYEEEE. Between the trimmed V and J ends, which lost 1 base and 2 bases, there was a span of 9 bases. CDR3 region: CASSLKGVQETQYF. The DNA of the CDR3 is TGTGCCAGCAGCTTGAAGGGAGTTCAAGAGACCCAGTACTTC.

The rearrangement uses TRBV28 and TRBJ2-5, with 9 bases identical to TRBD1. The CDR3 has 15 residues. Germline CDR1 reads MDHEN; CDR2 reads SYDVKM. J gave up 4 bases and V 7 bases, and 10 bases lay outside the gene matches. CDR3 nucleotides: TGTGCCAGCACCCTGGCGGGGACAGGGACAGAGACCCAGTACTTC. Translation gives CASTLAGTGTETQYF.

This clone was recorded only once. V gene TRBV6-5 combines with J gene TRBJ2-1; no clear D. This CDR3 has 13 amino acids. V dropped 2 bases and J dropped 2 bases, with 4 bases sitting between them. Germline V gene data show CDR1 as MNHEY and CDR2 as SVGAGI. CDR3 DNA sequence: TGTGCCAGCAGTTACAGTCCCTACAATGAGCAGTTCTTC. Its protein product is CASSYSPYNEQFF.

The V gene is TRBV5-5, the J gene TRBJ1-4; the match to TRBD1 covers 8 bases. The germline V gene encodes CDR1 SGHKS and CDR2 YYEKEE (reference sequence). The J segment lost 6 bases and the V segment lost 4 bases, leaving 5 bases of the junction unmatched. The CDR3 is 14 amino acids. Here the CDR3 reads CASSGDRGHEKLFF. The CDR3 DNA follows: TGTGCCAGCAGCGGAGACAGGGGCCATGAAAAACTGTTTTTT.

CDR3 region: CASSQPGSGNTEAFF. The CDR3, as DNA: TGTGCCAGCAGTCAACCGGGCTCCGGGAACACTGAAGCTTTCTTT. The chain links TRBV6-1 to TRBJ1-1; D is undetermined. Trimming removed 5 bases from V and 1 base from J, with 14 bases in between. CDR1 MNHNS and CDR2 SASEGT come from the germline V gene. This CDR3 contains 15 residues.

The V call is TRBV27, the J call TRBJ2-5; either TRBD1 or TRBD2 may fit D (6 bases each). Judging by the DNA end, TRBJ2-7 fits better; the J call may be wrong. The V gene's germline CDR1 is MNHEY and CDR2 SMNVEV (reference sequence). CDR3 length equals 13 residues. CDR3 DNA sequence: TGTGCCAGCTCCCCCCCGGGGGCCCACGAGCAGTACTTC. Its translation: CASSPPGAHEQYF.

The V and J genes are TRBV7-2 and TRBJ2-5; TRBD2 matches 11 bases. The J segment lost 1 base and the V segment lost 5 bases, leaving 6 bases of the junction unmatched. This CDR3 is 16 amino acids long. Per germline, CDR1 SGHTA and CDR2 FQGNSA. CDR3 coding DNA: TGTGCCAGCAGCATTAGCGGGAGGGCCCCCCAAGAGACCCAGTACTTC. Amino acid sequence: CASSISGRAPQETQYF.

V and J are TRBV7-8 and TRBJ2-1; 10 positions match TRBD2. Germline loops: CDR1 SGHVS, CDR2 FQNEAQ. This CDR3 has 16 amino acids. The junction had 9 bases not matched to a gene; V was cut back by 5 bases and J by 5 bases. The CDR3 loop reads CASSQRTSGGHNEQFF. CDR3 coding DNA: TGTGCCAGCAGCCAAAGGACTAGCGGAGGCCACAATGAGCAGTTCTTC.